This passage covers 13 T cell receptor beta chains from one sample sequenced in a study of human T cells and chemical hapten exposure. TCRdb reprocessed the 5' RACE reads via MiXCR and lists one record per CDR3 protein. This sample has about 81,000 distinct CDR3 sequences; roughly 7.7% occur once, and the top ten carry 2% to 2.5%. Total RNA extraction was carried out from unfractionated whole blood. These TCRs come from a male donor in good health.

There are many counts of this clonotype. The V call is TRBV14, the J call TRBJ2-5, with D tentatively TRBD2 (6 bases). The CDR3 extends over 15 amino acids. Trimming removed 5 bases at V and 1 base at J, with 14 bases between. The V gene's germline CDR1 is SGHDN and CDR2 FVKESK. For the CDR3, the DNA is TGTGCCAGCAGCAAAACCTGGGACTTCCAAGAGACCCAGTACTTC. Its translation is CASSKTWDFQETQYF.

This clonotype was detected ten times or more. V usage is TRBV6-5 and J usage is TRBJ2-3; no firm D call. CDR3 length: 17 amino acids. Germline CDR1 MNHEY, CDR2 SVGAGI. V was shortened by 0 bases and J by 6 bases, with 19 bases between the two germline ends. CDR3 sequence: CASSYSNQSPGRDTQYF. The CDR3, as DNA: TGTGCCAGCAGTTACTCGAACCAATCGCCAGGCAGGGATACGCAGTATTTT.

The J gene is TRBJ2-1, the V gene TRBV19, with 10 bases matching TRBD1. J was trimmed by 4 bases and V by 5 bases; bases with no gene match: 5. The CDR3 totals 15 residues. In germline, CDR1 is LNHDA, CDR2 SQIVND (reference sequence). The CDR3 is CASSSGTGEYNEQFF. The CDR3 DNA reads TGTGCCAGTAGTTCCGGGACAGGGGAGTACAATGAGCAGTTCTTC.

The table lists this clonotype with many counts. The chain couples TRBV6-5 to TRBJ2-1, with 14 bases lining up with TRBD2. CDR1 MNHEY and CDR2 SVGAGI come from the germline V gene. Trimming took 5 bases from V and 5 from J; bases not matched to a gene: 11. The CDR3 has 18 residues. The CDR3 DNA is TGTGCCAGCAGTAAGCCGGGACTAGCGGGAGTATCTGACAATGAGCAGTTCTTC. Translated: CASSKPGLAGVSDNEQFF.

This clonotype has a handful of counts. The CDR3 sequence is CASSLQLAGEFGELFF. CDR3 DNA: TGTGCCAGCAGTCTACAACTAGCGGGAGAGTTCGGGGAGCTGTTTTTT. This chain uses TRBV7-9 with TRBJ2-2; 11 nucleotides match TRBD2. The CDR3 length is 16 residues. CDR1 and CDR2 from the germline V gene are SEHNR and FQNEAQ (reference sequence). The junction had 10 bases not matched to a gene; V was cut back by 6 bases and J by 7 bases. Complete variable domain (other parts from reference TRBV7-9 and TRBJ2-2): DTGVSQNPRHKITKRGQNVTFRCDPISEHNRLYWYRQTLGQGPEFLTYFQNEAQLEKSRLLSDRFSAERPKGSFSTLEIQRTEQGDSAMYLCASSLQLAGEFGELFFGEGSRLTVL.

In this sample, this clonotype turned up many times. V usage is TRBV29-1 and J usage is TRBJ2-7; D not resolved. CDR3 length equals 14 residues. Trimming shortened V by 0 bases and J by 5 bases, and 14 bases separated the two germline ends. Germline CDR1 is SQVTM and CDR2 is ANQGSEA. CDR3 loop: CSVEENVLGNEQYF. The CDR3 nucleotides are TGCAGCGTTGAAGAGAACGTACTTGGAAACGAGCAGTACTTC.

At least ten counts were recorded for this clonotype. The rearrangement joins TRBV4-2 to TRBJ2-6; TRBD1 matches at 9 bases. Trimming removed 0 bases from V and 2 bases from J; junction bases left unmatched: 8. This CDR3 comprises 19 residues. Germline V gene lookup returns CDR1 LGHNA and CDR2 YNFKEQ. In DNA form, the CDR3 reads TGTGCCAGCAGCCAAGACGTTGGGACAGGGTCGCCTGGGGCCAACGTCCTGACTTTC. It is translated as CASSQDVGTGSPGANVLTF.

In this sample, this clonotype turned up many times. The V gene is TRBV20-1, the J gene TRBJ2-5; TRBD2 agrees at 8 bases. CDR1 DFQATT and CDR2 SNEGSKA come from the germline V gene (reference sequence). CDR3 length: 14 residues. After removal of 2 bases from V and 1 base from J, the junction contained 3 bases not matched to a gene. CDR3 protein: CSARSAGVQETQYF. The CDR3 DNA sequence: TGCAGTGCTAGATCAGCGGGGGTCCAAGAGACCCAGTACTTC.

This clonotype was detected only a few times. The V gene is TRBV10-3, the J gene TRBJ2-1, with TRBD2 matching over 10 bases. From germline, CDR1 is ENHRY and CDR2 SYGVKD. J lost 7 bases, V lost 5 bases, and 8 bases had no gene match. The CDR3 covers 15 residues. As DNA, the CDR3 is TGTGCCATCAGTCTGGGGGGACTAGCGAAGAATGAGCAGTTCTTC. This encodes CAISLGGLAKNEQFF.

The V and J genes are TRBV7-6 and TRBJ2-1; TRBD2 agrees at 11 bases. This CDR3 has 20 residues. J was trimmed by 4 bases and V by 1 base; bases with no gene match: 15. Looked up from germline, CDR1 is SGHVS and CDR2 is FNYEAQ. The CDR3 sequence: CASSLESTSGSVWLYNEQFF. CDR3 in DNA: TGTGCCAGCAGCTTAGAAAGCACTAGCGGGAGTGTATGGTTATACAATGAGCAGTTCTTC.

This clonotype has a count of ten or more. CDR3 protein: CASSQDIGKLAGVWYQETQYF. CDR3 bases: TGTGCCAGCAGCCAAGATATCGGAAAACTAGCGGGGGTCTGGTACCAAGAGACCCAGTACTTC. V gene TRBV3-1 combines with J gene TRBJ2-5, with 11 bases lining up with TRBD2. CDR1 LGHDT and CDR2 YNNKEL come from the germline V gene (reference sequence). The CDR3 extends over 21 amino acids. Unmatched junction bases numbered 15, after V lost 0 bases and J lost 0 bases.

The CDR3 region has the DNA TGCAGCGTTCTTTCCGGGACAGGGCCCCAAGAGACCCAGTACTTC. It codes for CSVLSGTGPQETQYF. The rearrangement uses TRBV29-1 and TRBJ2-5, with 9 bases fitting TRBD1. V lost 5 bases and J lost 1; bases outside the gene matches: 8. The CDR3 contains 15 residues. Germline CDR1 and CDR2: SQVTM and ANQGSEA.

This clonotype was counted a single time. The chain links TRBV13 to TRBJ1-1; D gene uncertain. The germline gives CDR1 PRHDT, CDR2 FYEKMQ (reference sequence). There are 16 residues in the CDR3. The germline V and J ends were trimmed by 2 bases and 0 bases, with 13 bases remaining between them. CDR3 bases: TGTGCCAGCAGCTTAAAGTTTCGGGGAATGAACACTGAAGCTTTCTTT. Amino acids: CASSLKFRGMNTEAFF.